The 6 T cell receptor beta chains given below trace back to one sample, sequenced in a study of blood T cell repertoires in COVID-19. Produced via immunoSEQ multiplex PCR; TCRdb's table is partial and in-frame only. The sample carries about 280,000 clones, 70% to 90% recorded once. The sequencing input was peripheral blood. The receptor source for this set is a woman aged 65 to 85 with acute or convalescent COVID-19.

The chain has TRBV3-1 (or the pseudogene TRBV3-2) and TRBJ2-7, with TRBD2 as a possible D gene (6 bases). From germline, CDR1 is LGHDT and CDR2 YNNKEL (reference sequence). V was pared by 3 bases and J by 6 bases, with 15 bases between. The CDR3 contains 14 residues. The CDR3 here is CASSHRGAKSEQYF. The CDR3 coding sequence is TGTGCCAGCAGCCATCGCGGGGCGAAGAGCGAGCAGTACTTC.

This chain links TRBV3-1 (or the pseudogene TRBV3-2) with TRBJ2-1; 15 bases match TRBD2. From germline, CDR1 is LGHDT and CDR2 YNNKEL (reference sequence). This CDR3 has 17 amino acids. J gave up 5 bases and V 4 bases, and 6 bases lay outside the gene matches. CDR3 sequence: CASSRLGLAGGDNEQFF. The CDR3 region has the DNA TGTGCCAGCAGCCGGCTCGGACTAGCGGGGGGGGACAATGAGCAGTTCTTC.

The sample holds a few counts of this clone. V gene TRBV6-4 combines with J gene TRBJ1-4, with D possibly TRBD1 on 5 matching bases. Deletions cut 3 bases from V and 0 bases from J, with 5 bases between. The CDR3 runs to 14 residues. Per germline, CDR1 MRHNA and CDR2 SNTAGT. This CDR3 reads CASSEGPTNEKLFF. The DNA of the CDR3 is TGTGCCAGCAGTGAGGGGCCAACTAATGAAAAACTGTTTTTT.

The table lists this clone with a count of one. V is TRBV28 and J is TRBJ1-5; D is uncertain. V dropped 4 bases and J dropped 7 bases, with 8 bases sitting between them. CDR1 is MDHEN and CDR2 is SYDVKM in the germline V gene. The CDR3 sequence is 12 residues long. The CDR3 nucleotides read TGTGCCAGCAGTTCCCGAGCGCAGCCCCAGCATTTT. This sequence encodes CASSSRAQPQHF. The variable domain in full, with the rest retrieved from reference TRBV28 and TRBJ1-5, is DVKVTQSSRYLVKRTGEKVFLECVQDMDHENMFWYRQDPGLGLRLIYFSYDVKMKEKGDIPEGYSVSREKKERFSLILESASTNQTSMYLCASSSRAQPQHFGDGTRLSIL.

This chain links TRBV7-9 with TRBJ1-1, with TRBD1 as a possible D gene (6 bases). V lost 5 bases to trimming and J lost 3 bases, with 13 bases between them. CDR1 and CDR2 (germline): SEHNR, FQNEAQ (reference sequence). This CDR3 comprises 14 residues. DNA for the CDR3: TGTGCCAGCAGCCCGATCACAGGGTACACTGAAGCTTTCTTT. Translating it yields CASSPITGYTEAFF.

The rearrangement joins TRBV2 to TRBJ1-2; TRBD1 is a possible D gene (5 bases). This CDR3 spans 14 amino acids. V was shortened by 6 bases and J by 4 bases, with 15 bases between the two germline ends. Germline V gene sequence: CDR1 SNHLY, CDR2 FYNNEI. The CDR3 loop reads CASREFHGGYGYTF. In DNA, the CDR3 is TGTGCCAGCAGAGAATTCCACGGGGGCTATGGCTACACCTTC.